Listed below are T cell receptor beta chains from one sample, sequenced in a study of blood T cell repertoires in COVID-19. Only in-frame clones appear in the TCRdb table, and some are missing; sequencing was by immunoSEQ multiplex PCR. Of some 130,000 clones detected, 78% appear once; the ten largest clones hold 9.5% to 12%. The sample was peripheral blood. The source is a man aged 60-69 years who had recovered from COVID-19. CDR3s include the opening cysteine and the closing phenylalanine or tryptophan. Each record gives: D gene, clone size, J gene, V gene, CDR3 DNA, CDR3 protein. The D gene is left open where the match is weak. Only some rows state a clone size, as once, few, many or a class for expanded clones.

>NA|NA|TRBJ2-7|TRBV7-2
TGTGCCAGCAGCTTAGGTGGTAGCGGCTACGAGCAGTACTTC
CASSLGGSGYEQYF
>NA|once|TRBJ2-7|TRBV6-5
TGTGCCAGCAGTACGCCTGAGCGCTCCTACGAGCAGTACTTC
CASSTPERSYEQYF
>TRBD1|few|TRBJ2-7|TRBV6-5
TGTGCCAGCAGTCATAGGACAGGGGCCGCCTACGAGCAGTACTTC
CASSHRTGAAYEQYF
>TRBD2|few|TRBJ2-2|TRBV18
TGTGCCAGCTCACCAGGGACTAGCGGGAGAACCGGGGAGCTGTTTTTT
CASSPGTSGRTGELFF
>TRBD2|NA|TRBJ2-1|TRBV7-3
TGTGCCAGCAGTTCTAGCGGGAGCCCCTACAATGAGCAGTTCTTC
CASSSSGSPYNEQFF
>TRBD1|once|TRBJ2-7|TRBV4-3
TGCGCCAGCAGCTCCCGGCAGGGGGCTTACGAGCAGTACTTC
CASSSRQGAYEQYF
>TRBD1|NA|TRBJ1-1|TRBV20-1
TGCAGTGCTAGTGAGACAGGGAGTGGGGAGACTGAAGCTTTCTTT
CSASETGSGETEAFF
>TRBD1|NA|TRBJ2-7|TRBV6-2/TRBV6-3
TGTGCCAGCAGTTACTCGAAACAGGGGGGCTACGAGCAGTACTTC
CASSYSKQGGYEQYF
>NA|once|TRBJ1-1|TRBV10-3
TGTGCCATCAGTTCTGGGCCCGAGAGAGCTTTCTTT
CAISSGPERAFF
>NA|NA|TRBJ2-7|TRBV10-3
TGTGCCACCGTAGGGGGCTACGAGCAGTACTTC
CATVGGYEQYF
>NA|few|TRBJ2-5|TRBV11-2
TGTGCCAGCAGACTTACGGGACGGAGGGGAGAGACCCAGTACTTC
CASRLTGRRGETQYF
>NA|NA|TRBJ2-7|TRBV5-1
TGCGCCAGCAGCTTCAACGGGATCGCCTACGAGCAGTACTTC
CASSFNGIAYEQYF
>NA|NA|TRBJ2-3|TRBV7-8
TGTGCCAGCAGCTTACAGGGTACAGGAGCAGATACGCAGTATTTT
CASSLQGTGADTQYF
>NA|NA|TRBJ1-5|TRBV4-3
TGCGCCAGCAGCCAAGCGTTAGGAGGGCCAGGACAGCCCCAGCATTTT
CASSQALGGPGQPQHF
>TRBD1|NA|TRBJ2-2|TRBV9
TGTGCCAGCAGCCCCGTGGACAGGACCGGGGAGCTGTTTTTT
CASSPVDRTGELFF
>NA|NA|TRBJ1-5|TRBV6-4
TGTGCCAGCAGTGAAATCGGGGTAGGGCAGCCCCAGCATTTT
CASSEIGVGQPQHF
>NA|once|TRBJ1-2|TRBV5-5
TGTGCCAGCAGCCTACGGCGGGGTGAGGGTGGCTACACCTTC
CASSLRRGEGGYTF
>TRBD1|NA|TRBJ1-2|TRBV4-1
TGCGCCAGCAGCCACACCACCGGGACAGACTATGGCTACACCTTC
CASSHTTGTDYGYTF
>TRBD1|once|TRBJ2-5|TRBV5-1
TGCGCCAGCAGCTTGGAGGTTGTGACAGGGGGCGCAGAGACCCAGTACTTC
CASSLEVVTGGAETQYF
>NA|NA|TRBJ2-7|TRBV7-2
TGTGCCAGCAGCTTACTGGGAGGCGCCTACGAGCAGTACTTC
CASSLLGGAYEQYF
>NA|NA|TRBJ2-1|TRBV4-1
TGCGCCAGCAGCCAAGAACTTTACAATGAGCAGTTCTTC
CASSQELYNEQFF
>TRBD1|NA|TRBJ2-5|TRBV13
TGTGCCAGCAGCTTCAGACAGGGGGCAGAGGAGACCCAGTACTTC
CASSFRQGAEETQYF
>TRBD2|NA|TRBJ2-3|TRBV7-2
TGTGCCAGCAGCCTGACTAGCGGGGGCACAGATACGCAGTATTTT
CASSLTSGGTDTQYF
>NA|few|TRBJ1-6|TRBV27
TGTGCCAGCAGTTTAATGGAGAATTCACCCCTCCACTTT
CASSLMENSPLHF
>TRBD2|NA|TRBJ2-7|TRBV3-1/TRBV3-2
TGTGCCAGCAGCCGACTAGCGGGAGTAGACGAGCAGTACTTC
CASSRLAGVDEQYF
>NA|NA|TRBJ1-3|TRBV5-1
TGCGCCAGCAGCTTGGGAGGGCTTAACTCTGGAAACACCATATATTTT
CASSLGGLNSGNTIYF